Described below is a single T cell receptor (beta chain) sequence and its context. Its antigen is still unknown. Per-nucleotide qualities are absent, and no much larger clonotype sits a single base away. This entry belongs to a study of blood T cell repertoires in COVID-19 (dated by TCRdb to 2019 to 2021). Concerning the study at large: Samples covering the acute and convalescent phases of COVID-19 were provided by collaborators in the United States, Italy and Spain. The material from the prospective study consisted of cDNA or gDNA derived from T cells, B-cell-depleted T cells, or PBMCs. Deeply sampled blood TCRbeta repertoires from subjects exposed to, actively infected with, or recovered from COVID-19 were included in the dataset. A freely available public database, intended as a resource for researchers studying the immune response to SARS-CoV-2, is where the repertoires were released. The samples were drawn from two sources: the first 160 participants of the ongoing ImmuneRACE study, and 950 to 1,500 subjects contributed by 6 global collaborators. A de-identified subject ID, COVID-19 status, age in years and sex were almost always included in the sample metadata. Where available, HLA class I and class II types were obtained from metadata supplied by the sample provider rather than from assay-based typing.

Each collaborating institution followed its own protocols to collect whole blood in K2EDTA tubes. For TCRbeta analysis, collaborators shipped samples in one of three forms: frozen whole blood, isolated PBMCs, or DNA extracted from either of those sample types. The germline V gene provides CDR1 KGHDR and CDR2 SFDVKD. Relative to germline, V is 3 bases shorter and J is 3 bases shorter, with 18 bases between their ends. The CDR3 holds 17 amino acids from the cysteine to the phenylalanine. The retained sequence is limited to the CDR3, 51 bases, with the frame set at the first base. Broad study findings and their caveats: The quantity of clinical and demographic metadata differed by source and by participant and was supplied without curation.

TCRbeta CDR3 regions were amplified from genomic DNA using the immunoSEQ Assay, a bias-controlled multiplex PCR. In the original analysis: The number of nucleated cells in each sample was estimated from the amplification of reference gene primers within the assay. Sequence reads were collapsed and filtered to measure the absolute abundance of every unique TCRbeta CDR3 rearrangement. For each sample, productive Simpson clonality was calculated by taking the square root of Simpson's diversity index across productive rearrangements. TCRdb holds this immuneACCESS table with in-frame rearrangements only. Some clones are missing; in checked studies, unresolved V genes explain under half, and the rest has no known cause. That table furnishes V, J and clone size, whereas the DNA furnished D and trimming. This sample holds 650,000 to 800,000 clones; around 89% were observed only once. The ten top clones hold about 0.24% of the sample.

This receptor was taken from a woman aged 18-29 years with acute or convalescent COVID-19. The sequence is built from TRBV24-1 and TRBJ2-3; the D gene assignment is ambiguous. Sequenced material: peripheral blood. The DNA is as follows: TGTGCCACCAGTGATCCGCACTTTTTAGCCCAAACAGATACGCAGTATTTT. Its translation is CATSDPHFLAQTDTQYF.